The 2 T cell receptor beta chains given below trace back to one sample, sequenced in a study of T-cell memory formation after mild COVID-19. MiXCR was run by TCRdb on the 5' RACE reads, yielding one entry per CDR3 protein. The data show under 150,000 distinct CDR3 sequences, with about a fifth seen just once and around 40% held by the top ten. Sequencing was done on a sample of PBMCs or a T cell subset sorted from them (not recorded which). The receptors derive from a man between 18 and 29 years old who had mild COVID-19 (a few samples of this study predate the infection). Cell type and time point are not known.

V and J are TRBV5-4 and TRBJ2-5; D is perhaps TRBD1 (6 bases). CDR1 is SGHNT and CDR2 is YYREEE in the germline V gene (reference sequence). V lost 4 bases and J 3 bases, leaving 16 bases between the germline ends. This CDR3 comprises 15 residues. The CDR3 sequence: CASSPLGAGEETQYF. The CDR3 bases are TGTGCCAGCAGCCCCCTGGGGGCAGGAGAAGAGACCCAGTACTTC.

The chain is built from TRBV12-3 or TRBV12-4 and TRBJ2-7, with 12 positions matching TRBD1. V shed 6 bases, J shed 3 bases, and the junction held 6 bases outside the gene matches. The CDR3 is made up of 15 amino acids. CDR3 coding DNA: TGTGCCAGCAGCCCCGGGACAGGGGGCTACTACGAGCAGTACTTC. Protein: CASSPGTGGYYEQYF.